This T cell receptor beta chain derives from a study of CD8+ T cells in alopecia areata. This CDR3 contains 16 residues. CDR1 and CDR2 from the germline V gene are SGHRS and YFSETQ. After removal of 0 bases from V and 5 bases from J, the junction contained 11 bases not matched to a gene. Following RNA extraction, reverse transcription yielded cDNA that acted as the sequencing template. Produced via immunoSEQ multiplex PCR; TCRdb's table is partial and in-frame only. This sample yields about 110,000 clones, of which 45% to 70% are seen a single time; 20% to 25% belongs to the top ten. V and J are TRBV5-1 and TRBJ2-7; 7 bases are a match to TRBD2. The sample comprised CD8+ T cells sorted from blood. The TCR was taken from a human donor in good health. The DNA for the CDR3 is TGCGCCAGCAGCTTGGGTGGCTGGGGCCGGGGGGACGAGCAGTACTTC. Protein: CASSLGGWGRGDEQYF.